The rows below give T cell receptor beta chains drawn from one sample of a study of beta chain features in type 1 diabetes. Only in-frame clones appear in the TCRdb table, and some are missing; sequencing was by immunoSEQ multiplex PCR. The data show 65,000 to 100,000 clones, about 32% seen once. The source material was stem cell memory CD4+ T cells from blood. The source is a woman aged 18-30 years in good health. Each CDR3 is given with its conserved first and last residue. Only part of the rows carry a size: once, few, many, or a class if the clone is expanded.

v_gene,abundance,j_gene,CDR3aa
TRBV4-1,.,TRBJ2-7,CASSQEDGQGAREQYF
TRBV5-1,few,TRBJ2-3,CASSRGLLAGGGTDTQYF
TRBV18,.,TRBJ2-1,CASSPSTSGRDEQFF
TRBV28,few,TRBJ2-7,CASSLVGGSTMTYEQYF
TRBV7-9,.,TRBJ2-2,CASIYAGVPTGELFF
TRBV2,once,TRBJ2-1,CASSARDEQFF
TRBV18,.,TRBJ2-5,CASSPRGNKETQYF
TRBV13,.,TRBJ2-7,CASSEMRASGSEEQYF
TRBV7-2,.,TRBJ2-4,CASRRGGDIQYF
TRBV28,.,TRBJ2-1,CASSVANEQFF
TRBV7-2,few,TRBJ2-7,CASSRRQESYEQYF
TRBV9,few,TRBJ1-2,CASSVSGLYGYTF
TRBV7-3,.,TRBJ2-2,CASSLRGGGDTGELFF
TRBV7-2,.,TRBJ2-3,CASSPGATDTQYF
TRBV10-3,.,TRBJ1-1,CAISILSGGSNTEAFF
TRBV7-9,.,TRBJ1-2,CASSPPGQGAGGYTF
TRBV7-2,few,TRBJ2-5,CASSLAYETQYF
TRBV5-1,.,TRBJ1-4,CASRFTGGNEKLFF
TRBV7-9,.,TRBJ2-5,CASTLGGRQSETQYF
TRBV7-9,.,TRBJ1-1,CASRQGIGTEAFF
TRBV5-1,few,TRBJ2-1,CASSSDGDEQFF
TRBV7-2,.,TRBJ2-7,CASSSGGPYEQYF
TRBV29-1,.,TRBJ1-2,CSVRSDNYGYTF
TRBV6-5,few,TRBJ2-5,CASSPRDASGETQYF
TRBV18,.,TRBJ2-3,CASSPSSSGGSDTQYF
TRBV25-1,.,TRBJ2-7,CASSAIYEQYF
TRBV30,.,TRBJ1-6,CAWSVLGQGYNSPLHF
TRBV7-9,few,TRBJ2-5,CASTQWGGEETQYF
TRBV5-8,.,TRBJ2-5,CASSTGTSGSTQETQYF
TRBV18,few,TRBJ1-2,CASSQNQGSGYTF
TRBV6-1,.,TRBJ2-4,CASVHTRGNIQYF
TRBV5-3,.,TRBJ1-2,CARRAGQGAGGYTF
TRBV5-1,.,TRBJ1-1,CASSSLGGANTEAFF
TRBV7-8,.,TRBJ2-1,CASSRLTGSNEQFF
TRBV2,few,TRBJ1-5,CASTAGSGRQGQPQHF
TRBV7-9,.,TRBJ2-1,CASSFRTGSYNEQFF
TRBV7-2,.,TRBJ2-7,CASSLGWGGPYEQYF
TRBV7-2,.,TRBJ2-3,CASRPQGFNTDTQYF
TRBV30,few,TRBJ2-1,CAKSGSGGFLPGNEQFF
TRBV30,.,TRBJ2-7,CAWSKGARAEQYF
TRBV7-8,.,TRBJ1-1,CASSPLTGSTEAFF
TRBV14,few,TRBJ2-7,CASSQETSGEQYF
TRBV7-6,few,TRBJ2-7,CASSLVPDRGRNEQYF
TRBV28,.,TRBJ1-4,CASRTDRVNREKLFF
TRBV15,.,TRBJ2-5,CATSRVTGTGSETQYF
TRBV30,few,TRBJ2-7,CAWNGYEQYF
TRBV2,.,TRBJ1-5,CASRSQGWSQPQHF
TRBV30,few,TRBJ1-5,CAWSGGDSNQPQHF
TRBV4-2,.,TRBJ1-3,CASSQDNGGSSGNTIYF